This passage covers 14 T cell receptor beta chains from one sample sequenced in a study of shared clonotypes between healthy human individuals. Clones were read by immunoSEQ multiplex PCR, and TCRdb kept only the in-frame ones, dropping some. The sample yields a few million clones, roughly 90% seen once. The sequenced sample consisted of naive CD4+ T cells from PBMCs. Subset meaning: CD45RA+ positively selected. These receptors were taken from a young man in good health. Some clones in this sample may be carry-over from other donors' samples.

The genes are TRBV6-5 and TRBJ2-7; TRBD2 is a possible D gene (5 bases). This CDR3 is 14 amino acids long. V was pared by 4 bases and J by 1 base, with 11 bases between. CDR1 MNHEY and CDR2 SVGAGI come from the germline V gene. CDR3 loop: CASSSQRRSYEQYF. The CDR3 DNA sequence: TGTGCCAGCAGTTCACAGCGGAGGTCCTACGAGCAGTACTTC.

A word on this clone: Other nucleotide sequences from this sample produce the same CDR3. The rearrangement joins TRBV18 to TRBJ1-3; D not certain. Per germline, CDR1 KGHSH and CDR2 LQKENI. V lost 3 bases to trimming and J lost 4 bases, with 4 bases between them. This CDR3 has 12 residues. CDR3 loop: CASSPQGNTIYF. CDR3 nucleotide sequence: TGTGCCAGCTCACCTCAGGGAAACACCATATATTTT.

This clone was recorded a few times. V usage is TRBV7-2 and J usage is TRBJ2-5; perhaps TRBD2 as D (5 bases). The CDR3 is 15 residues long. The V gene's germline CDR1 is SGHTA and CDR2 FQGNSA. Trimming pared 2 bases from V and 7 bases from J, leaving 17 bases between. CDR3 DNA sequence: TGTGCCAGCAGCTTACCCCTAGCTGTCTTAAGGACCCAGTACTTC. Translation gives CASSLPLAVLRTQYF.

This chain connects TRBV5-1 to TRBJ2-5, with a possible D match to TRBD2 (5 bases). The CDR3 runs to 13 residues. V shed 4 bases and J shed 1 base, with 8 bases lying between them. CDR1 is SGHRS and CDR2 is YFSETQ in the germline V gene. CDR3 residues: CASSETTQETQYF. CDR3 coding DNA: TGCGCCAGCAGCGAGACTACCCAAGAGACCCAGTACTTC.

This rearrangement joins TRBV4-2 to TRBJ2-3; unclear D gene. The germline V and J ends were trimmed by 0 bases and 4 bases, with 17 bases remaining between them. The CDR3 is 17 amino acids. CDR1 is LGHNA and CDR2 is YNFKEQ in the germline V gene. CDR3: CASSQDIAGRAADTQYF. The CDR3 nucleotides are TGTGCCAGCAGCCAAGATATTGCTGGACGAGCAGCAGATACGCAGTATTTT.

With regard to this clone: The same CDR3 is also encoded by other DNA sequences in this sample. The gene calls are TRBV11-2 and TRBJ2-2, with no clear D. The CDR3 totals 13 residues. Per germline, CDR1 SGHAT and CDR2 FQNNGV. Trimming cost V 1 base and J 4 bases, with 4 bases left between them. The CDR3 region has the DNA TGTGCCAGCAGCTTAGGGAGCACCGGGGAGCTGTTTTTT. Translating it yields CASSLGSTGELFF.

V usage is TRBV5-3 and J usage is TRBJ1-5; D not resolved. TRBV5-3 is known as an ORF, though its function is uncertain. Trimming stripped 1 base from V and 2 bases from J, with 13 bases between. CDR3 size: 16 residues. The CDR3 here is CARSLYTDRGNQPQHF. CDR3 coding DNA: TGTGCCAGAAGCTTGTATACTGATAGGGGCAATCAGCCCCAGCATTTT.

This clone has only one observation. This chain uses TRBV7-3 with TRBJ2-7; D unclear. The V end was cut by 2 bases, the J end by 2 bases, with 4 bases between. Germline CDR1 reads SGHTA; CDR2 reads FQGTGA. There are 12 residues in the CDR3. The CDR3, as DNA: TGTGCCAGCAGCTTATTTACCTACGAGCAGTACTTC. Translating it yields CASSLFTYEQYF.

The V call is TRBV25-1, the J call TRBJ2-3, with 7 bases lining up with TRBD1. V gave up 5 bases and J gave up 4 bases; unmatched junction bases: 6. The CDR3 consists of 14 residues. Germline V CDR1 and CDR2: MGHDK, SYGVNS. The CDR3 DNA is TGTGCCAGCAGTTCAAGACAGGGCGCAGATACGCAGTATTTT. Its protein product is CASSSRQGADTQYF.

V usage is TRBV5-5 and J usage is TRBJ2-7; D is unclear. Germline V gene data show CDR1 as SGHKS and CDR2 as YYEKEE (reference sequence). V lost 0 bases, J lost 5 bases, and 18 bases lay in between. The CDR3 runs to 16 residues. The CDR3 sequence is CASSLGTFQLPHEQYF. The CDR3 DNA is TGTGCCAGCAGCTTGGGAACCTTTCAGCTCCCCCACGAGCAGTACTTC.

This clone showed up just once. The chain recombines TRBV18 with TRBJ1-1; no reliable D call. Trimming stripped 5 bases from V and 8 bases from J, with 18 bases between. The CDR3 consists of 14 residues. Germline lookup yields CDR1 KGHSH and CDR2 LQKENI. In DNA form, the CDR3 reads TGTGCCAGCTCAAACACACGATCGTATCAGGAAGCTTTCTTT. This gives the protein CASSNTRSYQEAFF.

About this clone itself: Other DNA sequences of this sample code for an identical CDR3. The chain links TRBV9 to TRBJ2-2, with 8 bases that match TRBD1. The CDR3 contains 15 residues. Germline V lookup: CDR1 SGDLS, CDR2 YYNGEE. V gave up 2 bases and J gave up 4 bases; unmatched junction bases: 4. This CDR3 reads CASSVGQGGTGELFF. As DNA, the CDR3 is TGTGCCAGCAGCGTCGGACAGGGCGGCACCGGGGAGCTGTTTTTT.

This clone was seen just once. The DNA of the CDR3 is TGTGCCAGCAGTTCCCGGGCCTCCGCGAGCTATGGCTACACCTTC. Its translation is CASSSRASASYGYTF. The chain combines TRBV28 with TRBJ1-2, with no clear D. CDR1 MDHEN and CDR2 SYDVKM come from the germline V gene. The CDR3 has 15 residues. V shed 4 bases and J shed 4 bases, with 16 bases lying between them.

This rearrangement joins TRBV18 to TRBJ1-1; D gene uncertain. The CDR3 sequence is 11 residues long. Trimming removed 5 bases from V and 3 bases from J, with 4 bases in between. The germline CDR1 and CDR2 sequences are KGHSH and LQKENI. Written as DNA, the CDR3 is TGTGCCAGCTCAATCGACACTGAAGCTTTCTTT. Residues: CASSIDTEAFF.